Below, 25 T cell receptor beta chains from the same sample are listed, as sequenced in a study of molecular identifiers for immune sequencing clone quantification. One entry per CDR3 protein results from TCRdb running MiXCR on the PCR reads. This sample yields just under 650,000 distinct CDR3 sequences, of which approximately 20% are seen a single time; roughly 0.9% belongs to the top ten. Material for sequencing was naive CD8+ T cells from blood, with Jurkat cell RNA spiked in. Specified subset: FACS-sorted CD8+CD4-CCR7+CD45RA+ naive T cells. These receptors were collected from a human donor in good health. Some libraries in this study had Jurkat cell RNA spiked in.

This clonotype was found a few times. The V gene is TRBV4-1, the J gene TRBJ1-3; no firm D call. The V and J ends lost 0 bases and 6 bases respectively, with 12 bases between them. The germline V gene has CDR1 MGHRA and CDR2 YSYEKL. This CDR3 contains 15 residues. In DNA form, the CDR3 reads TGCGCCAGCAGCCAAGATGTAGGGAGGGTAAACACCATATATTTT. It yields the protein CASSQDVGRVNTIYF.

This clonotype appeared once. A much larger clonotype is one base distant, so this may be a read error. This chain links TRBV15 with TRBJ1-1; tentative D call: TRBD1 (5 bases). The CDR3 spans 14 residues. The germline gives CDR1 LNHNV, CDR2 YYDKDF (reference sequence). The CDR3 sequence is CTTSRVGEESEAFF. CDR3 in DNA: TGTACCACCAGCAGAGTGGGGGAAGAGAGTGAAGCTTTCTTT.

This clonotype came up a few times. The chain is built from TRBV6-1 and TRBJ2-3, with 8 bases aligning to TRBD2. Germline CDR1 MNHNS, CDR2 SASEGT. Trimming took 0 bases from V and 4 from J; bases not matched to a gene: 6. The CDR3 totals 16 residues. CDR3 residues: CASSEALGREADTQYF. CDR3 sequence (DNA): TGTGCCAGCAGTGAAGCGCTTGGGCGGGAGGCAGATACGCAGTATTTT.

About this clonotype itself: This could be a read error, since a much larger clone is one nucleotide away. The V and J genes are TRBV19 and TRBJ2-7; D remains unclear. CDR1 is LNHDA, CDR2 SQIVND, per germline (reference sequence). CDR3 length: 14 amino acids. CDR3 region: CASSILGSSCEQYF. CDR3 nucleotides: TGTGCCAGTAGTATCCTCGGCAGCTCCTGCGAGCAGTACTTC. The full variable domain, with the rest looked up from reference TRBV19 and TRBJ2-7, is DGGITQSPKYLFRKEGQNVTLSCEQNLNHDAMYWYRQDPGQGLRLIYYSQIVNDFQKGDIAEGYSVSREKKESFPLTVTSAQKNPTAFYLCASSILGSSCEQYFGPGTRLTVT.

This clonotype was picked up many times. The chain links TRBV29-1 to TRBJ2-7; 7 bases align to TRBD1. The CDR3 loop spans 12 amino acids. Germline-derived CDR1 and CDR2 are SQVTM and ANQGSEA. The J segment lost 2 bases and the V segment lost 6 bases, leaving 4 bases of the junction unmatched. The CDR3 DNA is TGCAGCGTAGGGACAGCAACCTACGAGCAGTACTTC. Its protein is CSVGTATYEQYF.

Worth noting for this clonotype: Germline is not matched at one junction end, which may reflect a read error. The V and J genes are TRBV3-1 and TRBJ2-7; 8 bases are a match to TRBD1. Per germline, CDR1 LGHDT and CDR2 YNNKEL (reference sequence). The CDR3 totals 14 residues. CDR3 coding DNA: TGTGTCAGCAGCCCCGGACAGGGACCCTACGAGCAGTACTTC. It yields the protein CVSSPGQGPYEQYF.

This clonotype was seen at least ten times. The chain couples TRBV27 to TRBJ1-2, with D perhaps matching TRBD1 (6 bases). V lost 5 bases to trimming and J lost 5 bases, with 9 bases between them. CDR1 is MNHEY, CDR2 SMNVEV, per germline (reference sequence). CDR3 length equals 12 residues. CDR3: CASSGGLYGYTF. As DNA, the CDR3 is TGTGCCAGCAGTGGGGGCCTATATGGCTACACCTTC.

The chain joins TRBV14 to TRBJ2-7; D is unclear. Germline V gene lookup returns CDR1 SGHDN and CDR2 FVKESK. The CDR3 extends over 14 amino acids. V was trimmed by 0 bases and J by 2 bases, leaving 8 bases between them. CDR3 in DNA: TGTGCCAGCAGCCAAGACCCCTCCGCCTACGAGCAGTACTTC. Its protein is CASSQDPSAYEQYF.

This clonotype appeared a few times. A much larger clone is a single base away; this may be a read error. J is TRBJ1-1 and V is TRBV20-1; no definite D call. The CDR3 runs 13 residues. Trimming took 0 bases from V and 6 from J, leaving 11 bases between them. CDR1 and CDR2 (germline): DFQATT, SNEGSKA (reference sequence). The CDR3 is CSARDPLVAEAFF. CDR3 DNA: TGCAGTGCTAGAGACCCCTTGGTCGCTGAAGCTTTCTTT.

For this clonotype: Possible read error: a much larger clone is one base away. V usage is TRBV7-9 and J usage is TRBJ1-5; D ambiguous. This CDR3 comprises 12 residues. Germline V gives CDR1 SEHNR, CDR2 FQNEAQ (reference sequence). The CDR3 region is CASSRWNQLQHF. The CDR3 DNA follows: TGTGCCAGCAGTAGATGGAATCAGCTCCAGCATTTT.

This clonotype was seen only once. V and J are TRBV9 and TRBJ2-7, with TRBD1 identical over 10 bases. The CDR3 consists of 15 residues. The V and J ends lost 5 bases and 4 bases, in that order; junction bases with no gene match: 9. Germline V CDR1 and CDR2: SGDLS, YYNGEE. The CDR3 protein is CASRAGTGVGYEQYF. The DNA of the CDR3 is TGTGCCAGCAGAGCCGGGACAGGGGTAGGGTACGAGCAGTACTTC. The complete variable domain, with remaining parts taken from reference TRBV9 and TRBJ2-7, reads DSGVTQTPKHLITATGQRVTLRCSPRSGDLSVYWYQQSLDQGLQFLIQYYNGEERAKGNILERFSAQQFPDLHSELNLSSLELGDSALYFCASRAGTGVGYEQYFGPGTRLTVT.

This clonotype has a count of ten or more. The chain couples TRBV4-1 to TRBJ1-1; D ambiguous. CDR3 length: 15 amino acids. V shed 6 bases and J shed 0 bases, with 14 bases lying between them. From germline, CDR1 is MGHRA and CDR2 YSYEKL. In DNA form, the CDR3 reads TGCGCCAGCAGTCAAAAGTCAGTAGTGAACACTGAAGCTTTCTTT. It yields the protein CASSQKSVVNTEAFF.

V and J are TRBV5-3 and TRBJ2-7; TRBD2 matches 7 bases. TRBV5-3 belongs to the ORF category, with a function that is uncertain. This CDR3 contains 12 residues. After removal of 8 bases from V and 4 bases from J, the junction contained 6 bases not matched to a gene. CDR3 bases: TGTGCCAGCAGTGGACTAGAGTACGAGCAGTACTTC. Its translation is CASSGLEYEQYF.

With respect to this clonotype: Possible read error: a much larger clone is one base away. This chain links TRBV27 with TRBJ2-2; D gene unclear. CDR1 MNHEY and CDR2 SMNVEV come from the germline V gene (reference sequence). V was clipped by 6 bases and J by 4 bases, with 15 bases between them. The length of the CDR3 is 15 residues. CDR3 sequence: CASREGMVGTGELFF. The CDR3 nucleotides are TGTGCCAGCAGGGAAGGGATGGTGGGCACCGGGGAGCTGTTTTTT.

This clonotype was seen at least ten times. The CDR3 region has the DNA TGTGCCAGTAGTACCCCCCGGCAGGCAAGCACAGATACGCAGTATTTT. Translating gives CASSTPRQASTDTQYF. V is TRBV19 and J is TRBJ2-3; D unclear. Deletions cut 4 bases from V and 0 bases from J, with 14 bases between. The germline gives CDR1 LNHDA, CDR2 SQIVND (reference sequence). This CDR3 contains 16 residues.

Worth noting for this clonotype: One base away lies a much larger clone, so this may be a sequencing read error. The CDR3 DNA sequence: TGTGCCTGCAGTTCTGCGGGACACAAATACTATGGCTACACCTTC. Translated: CACSSAGHKYYGYTF. The gene calls are TRBV6-5 and TRBJ1-2; D is perhaps TRBD1 (6 bases). CDR3 length equals 15 residues. Germline CDR1 is MNHEY and CDR2 is SVGAGI.

This clonotype was detected ten times or more. V is TRBV7-9 and J is TRBJ1-4, with D possibly matching TRBD1 (6 bases). V shed 3 bases and J shed 0 bases, with 17 bases lying between them. The germline V gene has CDR1 SEHNR and CDR2 FQNEAQ (reference sequence). This CDR3 comprises 18 residues. CDR3 coding DNA: TGTGCCAGCAGCTTTCCCTATGACAGGAGTGCAACTAATGAAAAACTGTTTTTT. Translating it yields CASSFPYDRSATNEKLFF.

This clonotype occurred many times. This chain uses TRBV5-1 with TRBJ2-7, with D perhaps TRBD2 (5 bases). V was cut by 4 bases and J by 3 bases, with 14 bases left in between. In germline, CDR1 is SGHRS, CDR2 YFSETQ. This CDR3 is built from 14 residues. CDR3 in DNA: TGCGCCAGCAGCCCGGCAGCGGAAAACTACGAGCAGTACTTC. This gives the protein CASSPAAENYEQYF.

This clonotype appeared many times. The rearrangement joins TRBV5-6 to TRBJ2-3; 8 bases are shared with TRBD2. CDR3 length: 16 residues. The V segment lost 4 bases and the J segment 1 base; nucleotides outside the gene matches: 8. Germline loops: CDR1 SGHDT, CDR2 YYEEEE. The chain's CDR3 is CASSPNGGAGTDTQYF. In DNA form, the CDR3 reads TGTGCCAGCAGCCCAAACGGGGGGGCGGGCACAGATACGCAGTATTTT.

This clonotype was counted ten times or more. This CDR3 reads CASSPRTGLNTEAFF. The CDR3 coding sequence is TGTGCCAGCAGTCCGCGGACAGGGCTGAACACTGAAGCTTTCTTT. The chain couples TRBV6-2 or TRBV6-3 to TRBJ1-1, with 8 positions matching TRBD1. With V trimmed by 5 bases and J by 0 bases, 5 bases remained unmatched. Germline loops: CDR1 MNHEY, CDR2 SVGEGT. This CDR3 spans 15 amino acids.

This clonotype was observed many times. V is TRBV5-1 and J is TRBJ2-7; D is unresolved. Germline-derived CDR1 and CDR2 are SGHRS and YFSETQ. The V and J ends lost 1 base and 3 bases respectively, with 14 bases between them. This CDR3 contains 15 residues. CDR3 in DNA: TGCGCCAGCAGCTTGTCAGAGCTCCAAAACTACGAGCAGTACTTC. Its translation is CASSLSELQNYEQYF.

On this clonotype: One base away lies a much larger clone, so this may be a sequencing read error. The DNA for the CDR3 is TGTGCCAGCAGCATGGGCAATCAGCCCCAGCGTTTT. Translated: CASSMGNQPQRF. This chain links TRBV28 with TRBJ1-5; D call uncertain. The V gene's germline CDR1 is MDHEN and CDR2 SYDVKM. This CDR3 spans 12 amino acids.

This clonotype showed up many times. The gene calls are TRBV7-6 and TRBJ2-7; D remains ambiguous. The germline CDR1 and CDR2 sequences are SGHVS and FNYEAQ. Between the trimmed V and J ends, which lost 5 bases and 3 bases, there was a span of 11 bases. The CDR3 consists of 13 residues. CDR3: CASSPSSVYEQYF. The CDR3 DNA reads TGTGCCAGCAGCCCTTCGTCGGTCTACGAGCAGTACTTC. Together with reference TRBV7-6 and TRBJ2-7, the CDR3 gives the full variable domain: GAGVSQSPRYKVTKRGQDVALRCDPISGHVSLYWYRQALGQGPEFLTYFNYEAQQDKSGLPNDRFSAERPEGSISTLTIQRTEQRDSAMYRCASSPSSVYEQYFGPGTRLTVT.

This clonotype was found many times. The chain is built from TRBV7-9 and TRBJ2-5; D gene unclear. Per the germline V gene, CDR1 is SEHNR and CDR2 is FQNEAQ (reference sequence). This CDR3 has 14 residues. The ends were cut back, 1 base at V and 1 base at J, with 7 bases in the middle. The CDR3 region has the DNA TGTGCCAGCAGCTTAGGCGAACTCCAAGAGACCCAGTACTTC. Its translation is CASSLGELQETQYF.

This clonotype was counted ten times or more. The chain employs TRBV30 and TRBJ2-3, with a tentative D call TRBD1 (6 bases). CDR1 is GTSNPN and CDR2 is SVGIG in the germline V gene (reference sequence). V was trimmed by 4 bases and J by 0 bases, leaving 11 bases between them. The CDR3 is 14 residues long. The CDR3 DNA reads as TGTGCCTGGACCAGGGGCGGGAGCACAGATACGCAGTATTTT. It encodes CAWTRGGSTDTQYF.